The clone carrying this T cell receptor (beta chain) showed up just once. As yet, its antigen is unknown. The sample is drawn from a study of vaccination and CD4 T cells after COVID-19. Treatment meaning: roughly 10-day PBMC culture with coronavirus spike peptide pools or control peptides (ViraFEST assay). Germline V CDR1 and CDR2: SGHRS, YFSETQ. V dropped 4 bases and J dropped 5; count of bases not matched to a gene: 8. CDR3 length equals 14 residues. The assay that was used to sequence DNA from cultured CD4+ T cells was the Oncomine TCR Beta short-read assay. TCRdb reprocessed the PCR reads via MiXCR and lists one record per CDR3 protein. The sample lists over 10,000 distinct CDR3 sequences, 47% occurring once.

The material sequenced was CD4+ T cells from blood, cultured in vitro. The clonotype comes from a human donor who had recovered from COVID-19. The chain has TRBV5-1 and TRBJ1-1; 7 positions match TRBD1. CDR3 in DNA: TGCGCCAGCAGCCCGAGACAGGGAGGGACTGAAGCTTTCTTT. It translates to CASSPRQGGTEAFF.